What follows are 30 T cell receptor beta chains derived from one specimen sequenced in a study of T cell repertoires in cytomegalovirus infection. TCRdb passed the reads through MiXCR, listing each CDR3 protein once. The sample yields 230,000 or so distinct CDR3 sequences, approximately 15% seen once. The material sequenced was CD8+ T cells from PBMCs. The source is a human donor in good health (CMV status not recorded). Some clones in this sample may be carry-over from other donors' samples.

This clonotype was seen repeatedly, ten times or more. The chain carries TRBV6-4 and TRBJ2-3; 12 positions agree with TRBD2. In germline, CDR1 is MRHNA, CDR2 SNTAGT. The CDR3 has 15 amino acids. V trimming: 3 bases; J trimming: 4 bases; junction bases outside the gene matches: 2. In DNA, the CDR3 is TGTGCCAGCAGTGAGACTAGCGGGGGTTCAGATACGCAGTATTTT. Encoded protein: CASSETSGGSDTQYF.

This clonotype was seen more than once but under ten times. J is TRBJ2-5 and V is TRBV19; TRBD2 might be the D (6 bases). CDR1 LNHDA and CDR2 SQIVND come from the germline V gene (reference sequence). The CDR3 is 18 amino acids. Trimming took off 1 base at V and 3 bases at J, with 21 bases between the two ends. The CDR3 loop reads CASSIGGGWKGFKETQYF. DNA of the CDR3: TGTGCCAGTAGTATAGGGGGAGGATGGAAGGGTTTCAAAGAGACCCAGTACTTC.

This clonotype was seen more than once but under ten times. CDR3 protein: CSAREQGMEGYTF. As DNA, the CDR3 is TGCAGTGCTAGAGAACAGGGAATGGAGGGCTACACCTTC. The chain employs TRBV20-1 and TRBJ1-2; D might be TRBD1 (6 bases). The V and J ends lost 0 bases and 8 bases respectively, with 13 bases between them. Germline V gene data show CDR1 as DFQATT and CDR2 as SNEGSKA (reference sequence). The CDR3 is 13 amino acids.

The rearrangement joins TRBV6-2 or TRBV6-3 to TRBJ2-7; possible D gene TRBD2, 6 bases. Germline CDR1 and CDR2: MNHEY and SVGEGT. Trimming pared 8 bases from V and 6 bases from J, leaving 14 bases between. This CDR3 contains 12 residues. CDR3 sequence reads: CASGLGAGEQYF. CDR3 in DNA: TGTGCCAGCGGGCTAGGAGCGGGCGAGCAGTACTTC.

The V and J genes are TRBV29-1 and TRBJ2-7, with unresolved D. The CDR3 spans 12 residues. The V end was cut by 1 base, the J end by 5 bases, with 9 bases between. Germline loops: CDR1 SQVTM, CDR2 ANQGSEA. The DNA of the CDR3 is TGCAGCGTTGAAGGTCCCCGGAACGAGCAGTACTTC. Its protein product is CSVEGPRNEQYF.

The table lists this clonotype with a few counts. This sequence joins TRBV28 and TRBJ1-5; D not certain. In germline, CDR1 is MDHEN, CDR2 SYDVKM. Trimming took off 7 bases at V and 1 base at J, with 11 bases between the two ends. The CDR3 has 14 amino acids. The DNA of the CDR3 is TGTGCCAGCACCCTAGTGGGGAGCAATCAGCCCCAGCATTTT. Residues: CASTLVGSNQPQHF.

Many counts were recorded for this clonotype. This rearrangement joins TRBV20-1 to TRBJ1-5; no definite D call. The CDR3 is 14 amino acids. CDR1 is DFQATT, CDR2 SNEGSKA, per germline (reference sequence). V was cut by 0 bases and J by 6 bases, with 12 bases left in between. The CDR3 region is CSARDPGMGQPQHF. The CDR3 DNA sequence: TGCAGTGCTAGAGATCCGGGGATGGGTCAGCCCCAGCATTTT.

This clonotype was counted many times. The chain recombines TRBV7-2 with TRBJ2-7; D is uncertain. V lost 2 bases, J lost 5 bases, and 10 bases lay in between. The CDR3 length is 13 residues. The germline V gene has CDR1 SGHTA and CDR2 FQGNSA. The CDR3 loop is CASSLSEPHEQYF. The CDR3 bases are TGTGCCAGCAGCTTATCGGAGCCCCACGAGCAGTACTTC.

V gene TRBV12-3 or TRBV12-4 combines with J gene TRBJ2-3; 8 bases map to TRBD2. The trim removed 7 bases at V and 4 bases at J, leaving 13 bases unmatched. The CDR3 totals 16 residues. The CDR3: CASNHLGLAGPDTQYF. The CDR3 coding sequence is TGTGCCAGCAACCACCTCGGACTAGCAGGGCCAGATACGCAGTATTTT.

This clonotype was detected ten times or more. V and J are TRBV7-8 and TRBJ1-1, with D possibly matching TRBD1 (5 bases). The CDR3 has 13 amino acids. V was shortened by 5 bases and J by 2 bases, with 9 bases between the two germline ends. In germline, CDR1 is SGHVS, CDR2 FQNEAQ. CDR3 region: CASSEDINTEAFF. The CDR3 DNA is TGTGCCAGCAGCGAGGACATAAACACTGAAGCTTTCTTT.

This clonotype was seen many times. The chain has TRBV20-1 and TRBJ1-6, with D hard to call. Per germline, CDR1 DFQATT and CDR2 SNEGSKA (reference sequence). The CDR3 is 15 amino acids. V was trimmed by 0 bases and J by 6 bases, leaving 12 bases between them. CDR3 amino acids: CSARDEADSNSPLHF. CDR3 DNA sequence: TGCAGTGCTAGAGATGAGGCAGATAGTAATTCACCCCTCCACTTT.

This clonotype was picked up many times. This CDR3 reads CASSWGAGGPIQSSYNEQFF. The DNA for the CDR3 is TGTGCCAGCAGCTGGGGAGCGGGGGGACCGATTCAGAGCTCCTACAATGAGCAGTTCTTC. The chain links TRBV7-2 to TRBJ2-1; 9 nucleotides align to TRBD2. V was clipped by 4 bases and J by 0 bases; unmatched bases: 16. Germline V CDR1 and CDR2: SGHTA, FQGNSA. The CDR3 is 20 residues long.

This clonotype was counted only a few times. This chain links TRBV2 with TRBJ1-4, with D uncertain. Per the germline V gene, CDR1 is SNHLY and CDR2 is FYNNEI. The CDR3 length is 17 residues. The V gene lost 6 bases and the J gene lost 0 bases, with 17 bases spanning the gap. CDR3 protein: CASRVPPAAATNEKLFF. The CDR3 region has the DNA TGTGCCAGCAGAGTACCCCCTGCAGCGGCAACTAATGAAAAACTGTTTTTT.

Only one count was recorded for this clonotype. The V call is TRBV29-1, the J call TRBJ2-2, with D possibly TRBD2 on 6 matching bases. Germline V gene lookup returns CDR1 SQVTM and CDR2 ANQGSEA. The CDR3 loop spans 13 amino acids. V lost 4 bases to trimming and J lost 6 bases, with 12 bases between them. The CDR3: CSVAPDYPGELFF. The CDR3 coding sequence is TGCAGCGTTGCCCCGGACTACCCCGGGGAGCTGTTTTTT.

This clonotype showed up just a few times. The chain uses TRBV6-2 or TRBV6-3 and TRBJ1-5; D unresolved. The length of the CDR3 is 14 residues. Deletions cut 6 bases from V and 6 bases from J, with 15 bases between. Germline V CDR1 and CDR2: MNHEY, SVGEGT. CDR3: CASRGREWVQPQHF. The DNA of the CDR3 is TGTGCCAGCAGAGGGAGGGAATGGGTTCAGCCCCAGCATTTT.

This clonotype occurred a few times. The V call is TRBV20-1, the J call TRBJ2-7; TRBD1 aligns across 9 bases. Unmatched junction bases numbered 7, after V lost 3 bases and J lost 4 bases. Germline CDR1 DFQATT, CDR2 SNEGSKA (reference sequence). The CDR3 spans 14 residues. The CDR3 protein is CSASHRGRVYEQYF. The CDR3, as DNA: TGCAGTGCTAGTCACAGGGGGCGGGTTTACGAGCAGTACTTC.

This chain links TRBV6-6 with TRBJ1-5; D might be TRBD1 (5 bases). CDR1 and CDR2 (germline): MNHNY, SVGAGI (reference sequence). This CDR3 is 14 amino acids long. V dropped 6 bases and J dropped 3 bases, with 12 bases sitting between them. The CDR3 is CASRPGTINQPQHF. CDR3 DNA: TGTGCCAGCAGGCCCGGGACCATCAATCAGCCCCAGCATTTT.

This clonotype was seen repeatedly, ten times or more. The chain carries TRBV12-3 or TRBV12-4 and TRBJ2-1, with 10 bases that match TRBD2. The CDR3 loop spans 16 amino acids. V gave up 6 bases and J gave up 0 bases; unmatched junction bases: 5. The CDR3 loop is CASRIAGGASYNEQFF. In nucleotides, the CDR3 is TGTGCCAGCAGGATAGCGGGGGGAGCCTCCTACAATGAGCAGTTCTTC.

The genes are TRBV29-1 and TRBJ1-1; possibly TRBD1 for D (6 bases). CDR1 SQVTM and CDR2 ANQGSEA come from the germline V gene. This CDR3 has 11 amino acids. V shed 6 bases and J shed 3 bases, with 8 bases lying between them. CDR3 coding DNA: TGCAGCGTGGGGGCGGACACTGAAGCTTTCTTT. It is translated as CSVGADTEAFF.

Many counts were recorded for this clonotype. This rearrangement joins TRBV7-9 to TRBJ2-7; the match to TRBD1 covers 12 bases. The trim removed 5 bases at V and 4 bases at J, leaving 9 bases unmatched. The CDR3 has 16 residues. Germline V gives CDR1 SEHNR, CDR2 FQNEAQ (reference sequence). The CDR3 reads CASSHPGTGGSYEQYF. CDR3 DNA: TGTGCCAGCAGCCACCCGGGGACAGGGGGCTCGTACGAGCAGTACTTC.

V and J are TRBV29-1 and TRBJ1-1; 9 bases map to TRBD1. The length of the CDR3 is 12 residues. V lost 7 bases to trimming and J lost 2 bases; unmatched junction nucleotides: 2. Germline loops: CDR1 SQVTM, CDR2 ANQGSEA. The CDR3 loop reads CSGDRVNTEAFF. CDR3 DNA: TGCAGCGGGGACAGGGTAAACACTGAAGCTTTCTTT.

The chain employs TRBV27 and TRBJ2-3; D call uncertain. Looked up from germline, CDR1 is MNHEY and CDR2 is SMNVEV (reference sequence). With 4 bases removed from V and 3 bases from J, the gap between germline ends came to 5 bases. CDR3 length: 12 amino acids. The CDR3 loop reads CASSSETDTQYF. DNA of the CDR3: TGTGCCAGCAGTTCAGAAACAGATACGCAGTATTTT.

The J gene is TRBJ2-5, the V gene TRBV29-1; 8 nucleotides line up with TRBD1. CDR3 size: 15 residues. V dropped 1 base and J dropped 5; count of bases not matched to a gene: 9. Germline CDR1 and CDR2: SQVTM and ANQGSEA. In DNA form, the CDR3 reads TGCAGCGTTGAAGCCTCAGGACAGGGCTGGGAGACCCAGTACTTC. Protein product: CSVEASGQGWETQYF.

The chain carries TRBV4-1 and TRBJ1-4; TRBD1 might be the D (6 bases). CDR1 and CDR2 from the germline V gene are MGHRA and YSYEKL. CDR3 length: 15 amino acids. The V and J ends lost 1 base and 7 bases respectively, with 13 bases between them. CDR3 sequence: CASSQGPGEAEKLFF. The CDR3 DNA reads as TGCGCCAGCAGCCAAGGCCCAGGGGAGGCTGAAAAACTGTTTTTT.

This clonotype was recorded a few times. V gene TRBV7-2 combines with J gene TRBJ2-7; D gene ambiguous. V was shortened by 5 bases and J by 4 bases, with 9 bases between the two germline ends. Per germline, CDR1 SGHTA and CDR2 FQGNSA. This CDR3 has 12 amino acids. The CDR3, as DNA: TGTGCCAGCAGCCAGGTCGAATACGAGCAGTACTTC. Encoded protein: CASSQVEYEQYF.

This clonotype was detected many times. The chain uses TRBV7-8 and TRBJ2-5; 8 nucleotides align to TRBD1. The CDR3 runs 15 residues. Germline trimming cut 5 bases from V and 4 bases from J; bases unmatched to any gene: 9. Germline CDR1 reads SGHVS; CDR2 reads FQNEAQ. The CDR3: CASSERTGSPETQYF. Here the CDR3 DNA reads TGTGCCAGCAGCGAACGGACAGGGAGCCCAGAGACCCAGTACTTC.

This clonotype was seen ten or more times. This chain links TRBV28 with TRBJ2-6; D is unresolved. The CDR3 extends over 17 amino acids. Germline V gene sequence: CDR1 MDHEN, CDR2 SYDVKM. V lost 1 base and J lost 5, with 15 bases in between. CDR3 sequence: CASSLFARPPRANVLTF. CDR3 sequence (DNA): TGTGCCAGCAGTTTATTTGCCAGGCCCCCCAGGGCCAACGTCCTGACTTTC.

On this clonotype itself: The CDR3 does not end in the conserved phenylalanine or tryptophan, so this is likely a read error. J is TRBJ2-3 and V is TRBV29-1; 7 bases agree with TRBD1. This CDR3 region has 15 residues. CDR1 and CDR2 from the germline V gene are SQVTM and ANQGSEA. J lost 8 bases, V lost 8 bases, and 19 bases had no gene match. CDR3 residues: CSNLLGTASRITQYS. CDR3 bases: TGCAGCAATCTCCTCGGGACAGCGTCTAGGATTACGCAGTATTCT.

This clonotype showed up many times. The rearrangement uses TRBV7-2 and TRBJ2-1; 7 nucleotides line up with TRBD2. CDR3 length equals 15 residues. From germline, CDR1 is SGHTA and CDR2 FQGNSA. J gave up 0 bases and V 3 bases, and 2 bases lay outside the gene matches. The CDR3 DNA reads as TGTGCCAGCAGCTTCCTAGCGGCCTCCTACAATGAGCAGTTCTTC. Amino acid sequence: CASSFLAASYNEQFF.

The sample holds many counts of this clonotype. The V gene is TRBV4-2, the J gene TRBJ2-2; unclear D gene. The V gene's germline CDR1 is LGHNA and CDR2 YNFKEQ. CDR3 size: 15 residues. Trimming removed 1 base from V and 4 bases from J, with 10 bases in between. The CDR3 nucleotides read TGTGCCAGCAGCCAAGTAAGGGAACTCACCGGGGAGCTGTTTTTT. As protein: CASSQVRELTGELFF.